The 27 T cell receptor beta chains given below trace back to one sample, sequenced in a study of T cells after yellow fever vaccination (dated by TCRdb to the late 2010s). The sample's treatment or condition label, decoded: live attenuated yellow fever vaccine strain. Library preparation used 5' RACE. TCRdb records Illumina NovaSeq 6000 as the sequencer. TCRdb passed the public sequencing reads through fastp at Q25 and MiXCR, retaining productive beta sequences. Rows are combined by CDR3 protein, so each entry shows the most common genes and DNA. In this sample the table shows 200,000 to 250,000 distinct CDR3 sequences, less than 3.5% of which occur a single time. The ten largest clones add up to around 3% of the sample. The sequenced sample was CD4+ T cells sorted from PBMCs, obtained 10 days after the yellow fever booster vaccination. The source of these receptors is a man aged 18-30 years who received the YFV17D yellow fever vaccine.

This clonotype was detected ten times or more. The gene calls are TRBV7-7 and TRBJ2-7; D is ambiguous. The germline V gene has CDR1 SSHAT and CDR2 FNYEAQ (reference sequence). V shed 1 base and J shed 2 bases, with 9 bases lying between them. The CDR3 contains 14 residues. The CDR3 region has the DNA TGTGCCAGCAGCTTAGACGGGCGGACCTACGAGCAGTACTTC. This sequence encodes CASSLDGRTYEQYF.

There are many counts of this clonotype. The chain couples TRBV7-2 to TRBJ1-5, with TRBD1 matching over 8 bases. The CDR3 has 15 residues. Germline CDR1 reads SGHTA; CDR2 reads FQGNSA. V trimming: 1 base; J trimming: 3 bases; junction bases outside the gene matches: 2. The CDR3 nucleotides read TGTGCCAGCAGCTTAGGGACAGGGCCCAATCAGCCCCAGCATTTT. Its protein is CASSLGTGPNQPQHF.

This clonotype qualifies as medium-sized (0.01 to 0.1%). The rearrangement links TRBV7-2 to TRBJ2-3; TRBD1 matches 9 bases. The CDR3 sequence is 14 residues long. With V trimmed by 1 base and J by 4 bases, 0 bases remained unmatched. Germline V gene sequence: CDR1 SGHTA, CDR2 FQGNSA. The CDR3 nucleotides are TGTGCCAGCAGCTTAGGACAGGGGGCAGATACGCAGTATTTT. Its translation: CASSLGQGADTQYF. Full variable domain (missing parts from reference TRBV7-2 and TRBJ2-3): GAGVSQSPSNKVTEKGKDVELRCDPISGHTALYWYRQSLGQGLEFLIYFQGNSAPDKSGLPSDRFSAERTGGSVSTLTIQRTQQEDSAVYLCASSLGQGADTQYFGPGTRLTVL.

The chain recombines TRBV2 with TRBJ2-2, with TRBD2 identical over 7 bases. This CDR3 comprises 12 residues. The V segment lost 6 bases and the J segment 5 bases; nucleotides outside the gene matches: 0. Germline CDR1 and CDR2: SNHLY and FYNNEI. CDR3 region: CASRGGTGELFF. CDR3 in DNA: TGTGCCAGCAGGGGGGGGACCGGGGAGCTGTTTTTT.

This clonotype was detected ten times or more. In nucleotides, the CDR3 is TGCGCCAGCAGCGCTATAGCGGGGGGCCTTGCAGATACGCAGTATTTT. Translating gives CASSAIAGGLADTQYF. The rearrangement links TRBV5-1 to TRBJ2-3; 10 bases fit TRBD2. The germline V gene has CDR1 SGHRS and CDR2 YFSETQ. Trimming at V came to 4 bases and at J to 4 bases, leaving 9 bases not matched to a gene. There are 16 residues in the CDR3. The entire variable domain, with the rest obtained from reference TRBV5-1 and TRBJ2-3, is as follows: KAGVTQTPRYLIKTRGQQVTLSCSPISGHRSVSWYQQTPGQGLQFLFEYFSETQRNKGNFPGRFSGRQFSNSRSEMNVSTLELGDSALYLCASSAIAGGLADTQYFGPGTRLTVL.

In this sample, this clonotype is medium-sized. The chain is built from TRBV20-1 and TRBJ2-1, with 7 positions matching TRBD2. The J segment lost 4 bases and the V segment lost 6 bases, leaving 9 bases of the junction unmatched. The CDR3 is made up of 14 amino acids. The germline V gene encodes CDR1 DFQATT and CDR2 SNEGSKA (reference sequence). The CDR3, as DNA: TGCAGTGCCAAGAACTCGGGGGGATACAATGAGCAGTTCTTC. It specifies CSAKNSGGYNEQFF.

The chain uses TRBV7-8 and TRBJ2-1, with no clear D. The germline V and J ends were trimmed by 0 bases and 2 bases, with 8 bases remaining between them. This CDR3 has 15 residues. Looked up from germline, CDR1 is SGHVS and CDR2 is FQNEAQ. CDR3 residues: CASSLAQTTYNEQFF. DNA for the CDR3: TGTGCCAGCAGCTTAGCACAAACGACCTACAATGAGCAGTTCTTC.

The rearrangement links TRBV12-3 or TRBV12-4 to TRBJ2-5; weak D call: TRBD2 (5 bases). The CDR3 runs to 15 residues. V gave up 2 bases and J gave up 3 bases, with 13 bases separating them. In DNA form, the CDR3 reads TGTGCCAGCAGTTTATCGTTCGCCGGGAAAGAGACCCAGTACTTC. Residues: CASSLSFAGKETQYF.

This clonotype was found a few times. The rearrangement joins TRBV3-1 to TRBJ2-6; the D is unclear. Germline V gives CDR1 LGHDT, CDR2 YNNKEL (reference sequence). V dropped 4 bases and J dropped 0 bases, with 7 bases sitting between them. The CDR3 spans 15 residues. The DNA of the CDR3 is TGTGCCAGCAGCCTGGGTCGCTCTGGGGCCAACGTCCTGACTTTC. This translates into CASSLGRSGANVLTF.

This clonotype was seen repeatedly, ten times or more. The chain couples TRBV9 to TRBJ1-3; D uncertain. The germline V gene encodes CDR1 SGDLS and CDR2 YYNGEE. This CDR3 is built from 14 residues. V lost 0 bases to trimming and J lost 4 bases, with 8 bases between them. The CDR3, as DNA: TGTGCCAGCAGCGTAGAAGGATGGGGAAACACCATATATTTT. As protein: CASSVEGWGNTIYF.

The chain employs TRBV20-1 and TRBJ2-1, with TRBD2 identical over 7 bases. Per the germline V gene, CDR1 is DFQATT and CDR2 is SNEGSKA (reference sequence). This CDR3 has 14 residues. J gave up 8 bases and V 3 bases, and 10 bases lay outside the gene matches. The CDR3 sequence: CSASLRGEGDEQFF. CDR3 DNA: TGCAGTGCTAGTCTTCGGGGGGAAGGCGATGAGCAGTTCTTC.

This clonotype was seen more than once but under ten times. The CDR3 protein is CASSIWRETNVLTF. CDR3 DNA sequence: TGTGCCAGTAGTATCTGGAGGGAAACCAACGTCCTGACTTTC. This chain connects TRBV19 to TRBJ2-6; a possible D gene is TRBD2 (6 bases). Between the trimmed V and J ends, which lost 3 bases and 8 bases, there was a span of 11 bases. This CDR3 is 14 amino acids long. In germline, CDR1 is LNHDA, CDR2 SQIVND (reference sequence).

In this sample, this clonotype turned up many times. This chain links TRBV4-2 with TRBJ1-1; possible D gene TRBD1, 5 bases. V lost 3 bases, J lost 1 base, and 9 bases lay in between. Germline assignment: CDR1 LGHNA and CDR2 YNFKEQ. The CDR3 runs 14 residues. CDR3 region: CASSHLDRNTEAFF. CDR3 bases: TGTGCCAGCAGCCACCTAGACAGGAACACTGAAGCTTTCTTT.

This clonotype has only a few counts. The rearrangement uses TRBV20-1 and TRBJ1-5, with TRBD1 as a possible D gene (5 bases). With 6 bases removed from V and 5 bases from J, the gap between germline ends came to 14 bases. The CDR3 covers 13 residues. Germline V gene data show CDR1 as DFQATT and CDR2 as SNEGSKA (reference sequence). The CDR3 is CSATVDIDQPQHF. Written as DNA, the CDR3 is TGCAGTGCGACCGTGGACATTGATCAGCCCCAGCATTTT.

This clonotype was seen repeatedly, ten times or more. This chain joins TRBV6-2 or TRBV6-3 and TRBJ2-7; D not certain. The CDR3 has 14 amino acids. V was clipped by 7 bases and J by 3 bases, with 16 bases between them. Germline-derived CDR1 and CDR2 are MNHEY and SVGEGT. The CDR3 DNA reads as TGTGCCAGCAATTTCAAGGGAACCCACTACGAGCAGTACGTC. It specifies CASNFKGTHYEQYV.

This clonotype has a count of ten or more. The rearrangement joins TRBV29-1 to TRBJ1-2, with D unclear. CDR3 length: 13 amino acids. V lost 3 bases and J 4 bases, leaving 12 bases between the germline ends. Germline CDR1 and CDR2: SQVTM and ANQGSEA. CDR3 coding DNA: TGCAGCGTTGAGACAAGGCCCACCTATGGCTACACCTTC. It codes for CSVETRPTYGYTF. Complete variable domain (other parts from reference TRBV29-1 and TRBJ1-2): SAVISQKPSRDICQRGTSLTIQCQVDSQVTMMFWYRQQPGQSLTLIATANQGSEATYESGFVIDKFPISRPNLTFSTLTVSNMSPEDSSIYLCSVETRPTYGYTFGSGTRLTVV.

This chain uses TRBV10-3 with TRBJ2-5; 9 positions agree with TRBD1. The CDR3 covers 14 residues. In germline, CDR1 is ENHRY, CDR2 SYGVKD. V lost 6 bases to trimming and J lost 2 bases; unmatched junction nucleotides: 4. This CDR3 is CAIREDRGQETQYF. Here the CDR3 DNA reads TGTGCCATCAGGGAAGACAGGGGGCAAGAGACCCAGTACTTC.

The V and J genes are TRBV7-9 and TRBJ1-2; 8 bases agree with TRBD1. Trimming at V came to 2 bases and at J to 8 bases, leaving 7 bases not matched to a gene. CDR1 and CDR2 from the germline V gene are SEHNR and FQNEAQ (reference sequence). The CDR3 totals 14 residues. CDR3 bases: TGTGCCAGCAGCTTATTCGCGGCAGGGGGCGGCTACACCTTC. Protein sequence: CASSLFAAGGGYTF. The whole variable domain, remainder taken from reference TRBV7-9 and TRBJ1-2, is DTGVSQNPRHKITKRGQNVTFRCDPISEHNRLYWYRQTLGQGPEFLTYFQNEAQLEKSRLLSDRFSAERPKGSFSTLEIQRTEQGDSAMYLCASSLFAAGGGYTFGSGTRLTVV.

The CDR3 coding sequence is TGTGCCAGCAGTTACTCGACTACCCACGCTTTCTTT. It yields the protein CASSYSTTHAFF. The V call is TRBV6-6, the J call TRBJ1-1; D is undetermined. The CDR3 is made up of 12 amino acids. From germline, CDR1 is MNHNY and CDR2 SVGAGI (reference sequence). V shed 0 bases and J shed 11 bases, with 10 bases lying between them.

This clonotype was detected ten times or more. This chain's CDR3 is CASSLRYSNEQFF. The CDR3 DNA is TGTGCCAGCAGCTTAAGGTACAGCAATGAGCAGTTCTTC. J is TRBJ2-1 and V is TRBV7-2; D remains ambiguous. This CDR3 has 13 residues. Trimming stripped 2 bases from V and 6 bases from J, with 8 bases between. Germline CDR1 and CDR2: SGHTA and FQGNSA. The full variable domain, rest sourced from reference TRBV7-2 and TRBJ2-1, is GAGVSQSPSNKVTEKGKDVELRCDPISGHTALYWYRQSLGQGLEFLIYFQGNSAPDKSGLPSDRFSAERTGGSVSTLTIQRTQQEDSAVYLCASSLRYSNEQFFGPGTRLTVL.

Worth noting for this clonotype: It may be a read error: a sequence one base away is much more abundant. The CDR3 reads CASSLSESQETQHF. DNA of the CDR3: TGTGCCAGCAGCTTAAGTGAGAGTCAAGAGACCCAGCACTTC. This chain joins TRBV7-8 and TRBJ2-5; D remains unclear. The V gene's germline CDR1 is SGHVS and CDR2 FQNEAQ. This CDR3 is 14 amino acids long.

This clonotype was counted ten times or more. The chain recombines TRBV5-1 with TRBJ2-3; 9 bases align to TRBD2. The CDR3 sequence is 14 residues long. The germline CDR1 and CDR2 sequences are SGHRS and YFSETQ. Trimming took 5 bases from V and 4 from J; bases not matched to a gene: 5. CDR3 coding DNA: TGCGCCAGCAGGGCTAGCGGGGTTCCAGATACGCAGTATTTT. It encodes CASRASGVPDTQYF.

The gene calls are TRBV7-2 and TRBJ2-1, with TRBD1 as a possible D gene (5 bases). CDR1 and CDR2 from the germline V gene are SGHTA and FQGNSA. This CDR3 region has 14 residues. With 2 bases removed from V and 6 bases from J, the gap between germline ends came to 11 bases. The CDR3 reads CASSLSRALNEQFF. CDR3 sequence (DNA): TGTGCCAGCAGCTTAAGCAGGGCGCTCAATGAGCAGTTCTTC.

The chain carries TRBV7-3 and TRBJ1-1, with 8 bases matching TRBD1. This CDR3 has 16 residues. The germline gives CDR1 SGHTA, CDR2 FQGTGA. V lost 5 bases, J lost 5 bases, and 13 bases stayed unmatched. CDR3 bases: TGTGCCAGCAGCCCAGGGACAGGAATAAAGAGGACTGAAGCTTTCTTT. This codes for CASSPGTGIKRTEAFF.

This clonotype was detected many times. The chain recombines TRBV4-3 with TRBJ2-5, with D possibly matching TRBD1 (5 bases). The CDR3 runs 14 residues. Germline values: CDR1 LGHNA, CDR2 YSLEER. Trimming took off 1 base at V and 2 bases at J, with 8 bases between the two ends. CDR3 DNA: TGCGCCAGCAGCCAAGGGGGCAGTCAAGAGACCCAGTACTTC. Translating gives CASSQGGSQETQYF.

The rearrangement joins TRBV9 to TRBJ2-2, with D possibly matching TRBD1 (6 bases). CDR1 is SGDLS, CDR2 YYNGEE, per germline. Deletions cut 5 bases from V and 0 bases from J, with 14 bases between. The CDR3 spans 16 residues. The CDR3 DNA reads TGTGCCAGCAGGAACTCACAGGGCGCGAACACCGGGGAGCTGTTTTTT. As protein: CASRNSQGANTGELFF.

This chain uses TRBV5-1 with TRBJ2-5; D not resolved. The CDR3 is made up of 14 amino acids. With 2 bases removed from V and 2 bases from J, the gap between germline ends came to 10 bases. CDR1 and CDR2 (germline): SGHRS, YFSETQ. CDR3 DNA sequence: TGCGCCAGCAGCTTCCTTGGCGGTCAAGAGACCCAGTACTTC. Translated, it gives CASSFLGGQETQYF.